This TCR beta chain comes out of a study of CD8 T cells in Susac syndrome. Random hexamers served to reverse transcribe roughly 0.45 to 1 ug RNA. TCR beta CDR3 was amplified by immunoSEQ covering 54 Vbeta and 13 Jbeta. TCRdb re-derived calls from the immunoSEQ multiplex PCR reads in MiXCR, one entry per CDR3 protein. The sample holds 150,000 to 200,000 distinct CDR3 sequences, roughly 95% seen once. V shed 9 bases, J shed 6 bases, and the junction held 15 bases outside the gene matches. There are 16 residues in the CDR3. Germline V gives CDR1 LNHDA, CDR2 SQIVND (reference sequence). The V gene is TRBV19, the J gene TRBJ2-7; the match to TRBD2 covers 12 bases. The sample consisted of CD4+ T cells from PBMCs. The TCR comes from a human donor with multiple sclerosis. DNA for the CDR3: TGTGCCAGCGGGGGACTAGCGGGTAAGGGGGAACTCGAGCAGTACTTC. Amino acids: CASGGLAGKGELEQYF.